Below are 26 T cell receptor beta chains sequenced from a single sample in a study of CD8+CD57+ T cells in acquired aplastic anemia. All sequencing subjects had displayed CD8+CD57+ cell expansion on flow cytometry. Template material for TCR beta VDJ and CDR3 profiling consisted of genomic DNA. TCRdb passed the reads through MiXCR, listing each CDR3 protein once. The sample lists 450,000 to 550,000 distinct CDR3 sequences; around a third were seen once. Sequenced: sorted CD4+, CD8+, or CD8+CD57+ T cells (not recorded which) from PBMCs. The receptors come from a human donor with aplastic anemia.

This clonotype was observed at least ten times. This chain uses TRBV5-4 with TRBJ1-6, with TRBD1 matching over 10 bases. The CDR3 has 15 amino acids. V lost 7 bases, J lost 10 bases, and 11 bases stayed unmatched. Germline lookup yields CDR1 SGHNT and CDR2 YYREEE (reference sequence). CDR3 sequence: CASGGTGQGRSPLHF. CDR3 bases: TGTGCCAGCGGGGGAACGGGACAGGGGCGGTCACCCCTCCACTTT.

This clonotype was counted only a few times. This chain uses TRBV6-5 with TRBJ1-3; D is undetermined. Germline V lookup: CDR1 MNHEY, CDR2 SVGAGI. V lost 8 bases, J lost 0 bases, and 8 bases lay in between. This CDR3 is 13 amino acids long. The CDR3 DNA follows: TGTGCCAGCTTGCACACCTCTGGAAACACCATATATTTT. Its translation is CASLHTSGNTIYF.

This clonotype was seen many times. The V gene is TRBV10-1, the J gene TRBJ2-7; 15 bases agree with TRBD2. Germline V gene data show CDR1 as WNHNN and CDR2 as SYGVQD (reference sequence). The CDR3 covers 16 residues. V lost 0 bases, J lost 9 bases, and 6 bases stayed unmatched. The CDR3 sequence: CASSESHGTSGGRQYF. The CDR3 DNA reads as TGCGCCAGCAGTGAGTCCCACGGGACTAGCGGGGGGAGGCAGTACTTC.

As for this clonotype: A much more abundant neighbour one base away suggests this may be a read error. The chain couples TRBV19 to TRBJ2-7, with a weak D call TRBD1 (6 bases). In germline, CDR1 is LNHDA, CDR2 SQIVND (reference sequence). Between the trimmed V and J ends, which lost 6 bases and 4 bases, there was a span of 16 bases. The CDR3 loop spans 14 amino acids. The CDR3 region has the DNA TGTGCCAGTAGGGGGGCAGGGAGTGAGTACGAGCAGTACTTC. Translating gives CASRGAGSEYEQYF.

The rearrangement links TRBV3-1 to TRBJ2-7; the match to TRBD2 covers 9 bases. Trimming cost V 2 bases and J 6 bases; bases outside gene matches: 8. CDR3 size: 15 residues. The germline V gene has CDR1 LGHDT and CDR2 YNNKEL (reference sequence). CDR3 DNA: TGTGCCAGCAGCCAAACCGGGACTAGCACCGGCGAGCAGTACTTC. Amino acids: CASSQTGTSTGEQYF.

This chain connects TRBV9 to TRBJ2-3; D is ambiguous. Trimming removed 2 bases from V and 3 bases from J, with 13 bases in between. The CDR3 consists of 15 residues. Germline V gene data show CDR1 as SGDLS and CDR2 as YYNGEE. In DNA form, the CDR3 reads TGTGCCAGCAGCGTGCGAGCCCTGGGGACAGATACGCAGTATTTT. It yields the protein CASSVRALGTDTQYF.

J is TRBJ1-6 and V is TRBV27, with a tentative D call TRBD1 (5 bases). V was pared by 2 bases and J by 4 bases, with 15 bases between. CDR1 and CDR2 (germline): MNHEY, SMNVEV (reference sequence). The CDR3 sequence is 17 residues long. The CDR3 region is CASSLIGAEGYNSPLHF. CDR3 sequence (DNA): TGTGCCAGCAGTTTAATCGGGGCAGAGGGATATAATTCACCCCTCCACTTT.

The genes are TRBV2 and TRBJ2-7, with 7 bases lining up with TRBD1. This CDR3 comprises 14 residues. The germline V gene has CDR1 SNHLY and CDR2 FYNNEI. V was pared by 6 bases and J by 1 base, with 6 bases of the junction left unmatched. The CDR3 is CASSMTGNSYEQYF. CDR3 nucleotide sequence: TGTGCCAGCAGCATGACAGGGAATTCCTACGAGCAGTACTTC.

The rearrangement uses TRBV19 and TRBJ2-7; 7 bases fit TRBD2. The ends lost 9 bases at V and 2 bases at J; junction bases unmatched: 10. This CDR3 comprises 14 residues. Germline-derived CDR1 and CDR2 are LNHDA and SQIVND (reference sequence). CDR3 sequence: CASSFAGTTYEQYF. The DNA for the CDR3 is TGTGCCAGCAGCTTTGCCGGGACTACCTACGAGCAGTACTTC. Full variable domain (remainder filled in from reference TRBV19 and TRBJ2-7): DGGITQSPKYLFRKEGQNVTLSCEQNLNHDAMYWYRQDPGQGLRLIYYSQIVNDFQKGDIAEGYSVSREKKESFPLTVTSAQKNPTAFYLCASSFAGTTYEQYFGPGTRLTVT.

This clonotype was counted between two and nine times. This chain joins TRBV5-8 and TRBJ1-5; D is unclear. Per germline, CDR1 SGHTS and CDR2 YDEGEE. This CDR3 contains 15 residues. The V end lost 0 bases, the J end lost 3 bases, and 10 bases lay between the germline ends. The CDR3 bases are TGTGCCAGCAGCTTGGGGCGACCGACCAATCAGCCCCAGCATTTT. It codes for CASSLGRPTNQPQHF.

The CDR3 DNA reads TGTGCCATCAGTTACCCCGACAGAACTAGCACAGATACGCAGTATTTT. Protein: CAISYPDRTSTDTQYF. The V call is TRBV10-3, the J call TRBJ2-3; TRBD1 might be the D (5 bases). Trimming stripped 5 bases from V and 0 bases from J, with 15 bases between. Germline CDR1 ENHRY, CDR2 SYGVKD. CDR3 length equals 16 residues.

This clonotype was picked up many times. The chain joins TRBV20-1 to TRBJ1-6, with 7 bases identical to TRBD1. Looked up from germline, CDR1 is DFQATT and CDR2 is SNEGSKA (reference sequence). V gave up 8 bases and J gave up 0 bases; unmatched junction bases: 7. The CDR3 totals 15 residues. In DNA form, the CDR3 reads TGCAGTACAGGGACAGACCGCTCCTATAATTCACCCCTCCACTTT. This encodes CSTGTDRSYNSPLHF.

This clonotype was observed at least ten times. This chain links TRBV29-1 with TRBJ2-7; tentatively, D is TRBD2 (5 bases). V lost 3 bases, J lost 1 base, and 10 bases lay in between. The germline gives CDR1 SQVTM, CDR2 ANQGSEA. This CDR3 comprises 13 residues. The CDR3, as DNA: TGCAGCGTTGAGGGTCCGGGATCCTACGAGCAGTACTTC. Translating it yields CSVEGPGSYEQYF.

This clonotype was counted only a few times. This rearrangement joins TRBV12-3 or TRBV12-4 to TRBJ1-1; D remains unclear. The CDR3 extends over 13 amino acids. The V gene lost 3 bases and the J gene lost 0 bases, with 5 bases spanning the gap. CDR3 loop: CASSFHMNTEAFF. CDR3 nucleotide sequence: TGTGCCAGCAGTTTTCATATGAACACTGAAGCTTTCTTT.

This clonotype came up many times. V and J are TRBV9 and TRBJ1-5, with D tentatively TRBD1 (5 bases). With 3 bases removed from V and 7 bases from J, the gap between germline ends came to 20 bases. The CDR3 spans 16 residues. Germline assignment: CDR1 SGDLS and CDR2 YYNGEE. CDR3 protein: CASSARDGPRWQPQHF. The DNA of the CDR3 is TGTGCCAGCAGCGCTCGGGACGGCCCTAGATGGCAGCCCCAGCATTTT.

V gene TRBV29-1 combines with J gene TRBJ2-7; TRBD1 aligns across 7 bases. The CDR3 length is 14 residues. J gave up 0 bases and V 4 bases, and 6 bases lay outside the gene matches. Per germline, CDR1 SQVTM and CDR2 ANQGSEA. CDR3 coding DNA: TGCAGCGTTGTGACAGGGCATATCTCCTACGAGCAGTACTTC. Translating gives CSVVTGHISYEQYF.

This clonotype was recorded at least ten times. CDR3 loop: CASSWDSPNGYTF. DNA for the CDR3: TGCGCCAGCAGCTGGGACAGCCCAAATGGCTACACCTTC. V is TRBV5-1 and J is TRBJ1-2; 7 nucleotides line up with TRBD1. V shed 3 bases and J 6 bases; nucleotides not matched to a gene: 5. The germline V gene encodes CDR1 SGHRS and CDR2 YFSETQ. The CDR3 sequence is 13 residues long.

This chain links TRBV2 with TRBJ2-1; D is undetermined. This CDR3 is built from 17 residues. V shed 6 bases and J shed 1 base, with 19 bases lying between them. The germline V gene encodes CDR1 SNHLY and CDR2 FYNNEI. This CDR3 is CASSPDPRSLSYNEQFF. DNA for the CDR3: TGTGCCAGCAGCCCAGACCCCAGAAGTTTGTCCTACAATGAGCAGTTCTTC.

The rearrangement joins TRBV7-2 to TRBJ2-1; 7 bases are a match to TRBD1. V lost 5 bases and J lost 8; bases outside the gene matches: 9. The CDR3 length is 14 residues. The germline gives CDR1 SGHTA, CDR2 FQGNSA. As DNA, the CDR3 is TGTGCCAGCAGCAAACCGACAGGGAAGGATGAGCAGTTCTTC. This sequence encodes CASSKPTGKDEQFF.

CDR3 loop: CSARDRTRRTDTQYF. In DNA, the CDR3 is TGCAGTGCTAGAGATAGGACCCGAAGGACAGATACGCAGTATTTT. The V gene is TRBV20-1, the J gene TRBJ2-3; D call uncertain. V lost 0 bases and J lost 3, with 13 bases in between. In germline, CDR1 is DFQATT, CDR2 SNEGSKA (reference sequence). The CDR3 runs 15 residues.

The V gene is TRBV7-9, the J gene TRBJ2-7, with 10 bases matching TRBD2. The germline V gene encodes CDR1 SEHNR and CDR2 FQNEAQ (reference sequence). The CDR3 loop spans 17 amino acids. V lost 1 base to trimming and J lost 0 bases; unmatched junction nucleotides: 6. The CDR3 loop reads CASSLVLRTSGSYEQYF. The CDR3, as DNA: TGTGCCAGCAGCTTAGTCTTACGGACTAGCGGCTCCTACGAGCAGTACTTC.

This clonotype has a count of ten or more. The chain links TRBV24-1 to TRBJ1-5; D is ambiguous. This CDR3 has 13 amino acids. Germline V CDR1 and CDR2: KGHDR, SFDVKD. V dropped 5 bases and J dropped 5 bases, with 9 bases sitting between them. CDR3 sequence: CATSGGGDQPQHF. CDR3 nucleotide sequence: TGTGCCACCAGTGGGGGTGGGGATCAGCCCCAGCATTTT.

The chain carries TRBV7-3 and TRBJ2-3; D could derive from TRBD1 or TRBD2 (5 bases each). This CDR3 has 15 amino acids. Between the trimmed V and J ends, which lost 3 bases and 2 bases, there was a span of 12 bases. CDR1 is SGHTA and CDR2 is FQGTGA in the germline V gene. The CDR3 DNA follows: TGTGCCAGCAGCTTTAGAGGGGACGACACAGATACGCAGTATTTT. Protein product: CASSFRGDDTDTQYF.

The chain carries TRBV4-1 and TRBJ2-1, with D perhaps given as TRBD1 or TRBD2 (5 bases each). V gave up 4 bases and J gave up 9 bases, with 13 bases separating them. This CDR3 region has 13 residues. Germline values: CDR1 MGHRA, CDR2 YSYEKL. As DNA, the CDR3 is TGCGCCAGCAGCCCTCCGACGGGGCCTGAGCAGTTCTTC. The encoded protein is CASSPPTGPEQFF.

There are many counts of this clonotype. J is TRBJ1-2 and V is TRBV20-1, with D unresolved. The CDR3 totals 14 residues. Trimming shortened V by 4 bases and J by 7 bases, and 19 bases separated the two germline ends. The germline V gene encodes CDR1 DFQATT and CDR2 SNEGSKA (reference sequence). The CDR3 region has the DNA TGCAGTGCTACGAACCAGGCTTTCTTCCCTGGCTACACCTTC. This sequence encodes CSATNQAFFPGYTF.

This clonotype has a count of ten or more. The CDR3 reads CASSLPSTYEQYF. Here the CDR3 DNA reads TGTGCCAGCAGCTTGCCCTCCACCTACGAGCAGTACTTC. The chain combines TRBV7-8 with TRBJ2-7, with D unresolved. Per germline, CDR1 SGHVS and CDR2 FQNEAQ. Trimming shortened V by 3 bases and J by 2 bases, and 8 bases separated the two germline ends. The CDR3 has 13 amino acids. The variable domain in full, with the rest retrieved from reference TRBV7-8 and TRBJ2-7, is GAGVSQSPRYKVAKRGQDVALRCDPISGHVSLFWYQQALGQGPEFLTYFQNEAQLDKSGLPSDRFFAERPEGSVSTLKIQRTQQEDSAVYLCASSLPSTYEQYFGPGTRLTVT.